This entry features one T cell receptor beta chain sequence. As yet, its antigen is unknown. The sample belongs to a study of shared clonotypes between healthy human individuals. The overall study: CD4 naive and CD4 memory each took three plates per donor, while CD8 naive took two and CD8 memory one.

Libraries were prepared by immunoSEQ multiplex PCR; TCRdb keeps only in-frame clonotypes and omits some of them. The data hold fewer than 2.5 million clones, with more than 85% observed a single time. The CD4+ fraction was divided into a CD45RA+ naive subset and a CD45RA-negative memory subset. Study results and caveats: Sequencing depth was predicted to influence how clonotypes are shared among donors.

The CDR3 length is 15 residues. Looked up from germline, CDR1 is SGHAT and CDR2 is FQDESV (reference sequence). Trimming cost V 5 bases and J 4 bases, with 18 bases left between them. The origin of this receptor is a man aged 18 to 29 in good health. Some clones in this sample may be carry-over from other donors' samples. This chain links TRBV11-1 with TRBJ2-7, with D perhaps matching TRBD1 (5 bases). The sequencing sample was made of naive CD4+ T cells from PBMCs. The subset was: CD45RA+ positively selected. Here the CDR3 DNA reads TGTGCCAGCAGCCCGGCGGCAGGGAACTTATACGAGCAGTACTTC. Its protein is CASSPAAGNLYEQYF.